The T cell receptor (beta chain) under discussion was sequenced for a study of human T cells and chemical hapten exposure. TCRdb re-called the 5' RACE reads through MiXCR, storing one row per CDR3 protein. The top ten hold around 2.8% of the sample, which has 110,000 or so distinct CDR3 sequences, more than 15% seen once. Study-wide results and caveats: The study found that DPC sensitization did not change TCRs above 1 in 1000 frequency.

This clonotype has a handful of counts. The antigen is undetermined. The CDR3 sequence is 14 residues long. Germline V gene lookup returns CDR1 MNHEY and CDR2 SMNVEV (reference sequence). V was pared by 3 bases and J by 1 base, with 8 bases between. It was from unfractionated whole blood that total RNA was extracted. This chain links TRBV27 with TRBJ2-3; the D is unclear. The clonotype comes from a human donor in good health. The CDR3 nucleotides are TGTGCCAGCAGTTTCATAGCCCGCACAGATACGCAGTATTTT. The encoded protein is CASSFIARTDTQYF.